The 23 T cell receptor beta chains given below trace back to one sample, sequenced in a study of read filtering for tumor transcriptome and immune sequencing. From 350 to 500 ng of RNA, a library with molecular barcoded alpha/delta and beta/gamma adaptors was made. MiXCR, applied by TCRdb to the reads, yields one record per CDR3 protein. This sample yields 25,000 to 35,000 distinct CDR3 sequences, of which roughly an eighth are seen a single time; roughly 44% belongs to the top ten. Input material: a population of CD138-negative cells sorted from bone marrow. The source of these receptors is a donor at least 40 years old with multiple myeloma.

This clonotype was detected many times. The rearrangement uses TRBV6-1 and TRBJ2-1, with D perhaps given as TRBD1 or TRBD2 (5 bases each). The CDR3 consists of 14 residues. Germline lookup yields CDR1 MNHNS and CDR2 SASEGT. V was trimmed by 1 base and J by 9 bases, leaving 13 bases between them. CDR3 bases: TGTGCCAGCAGTGAAGGGGGGTCCAGGCGTGAGCAGTTCTTC. Translating gives CASSEGGSRREQFF.

The chain is built from TRBV20-1 and TRBJ1-1; D call uncertain. V gave up 3 bases and J gave up 1 base, with 6 bases separating them. The CDR3 consists of 12 residues. Germline CDR1 and CDR2: DFQATT and SNEGSKA (reference sequence). CDR3 nucleotide sequence: TGCAGTGCTAGCTGGCCGAACACTGAAGCTTTCTTT. Amino acid sequence: CSASWPNTEAFF.

This clonotype was detected ten times or more. The chain couples TRBV20-1 to TRBJ2-1, with 9 nucleotides matching TRBD2. In germline, CDR1 is DFQATT, CDR2 SNEGSKA (reference sequence). The CDR3 sequence is 14 residues long. The V segment lost 6 bases and the J segment 6 bases; nucleotides outside the gene matches: 9. The CDR3 nucleotides read TGCAGTGCCCGCCCCGGCGGGAGGGTCAATGAGCAGTTCTTC. Its translation is CSARPGGRVNEQFF.

This clonotype was recorded at least ten times. The rearrangement links TRBV7-9 to TRBJ1-4, with D perhaps TRBD1 (6 bases). Deletions cut 7 bases from V and 5 bases from J, with 11 bases between. The CDR3 extends over 13 amino acids. CDR1 is SEHNR and CDR2 is FQNEAQ in the germline V gene (reference sequence). The CDR3 DNA sequence: TGTGCCAGCAACGGACAGCCGAATGAAAAACTGTTTTTT. Protein product: CASNGQPNEKLFF. Variable domain in full (rest from reference TRBV7-9 and TRBJ1-4): DTGVSQNPRHKITKRGQNVTFRCDPISEHNRLYWYRQTLGQGPEFLTYFQNEAQLEKSRLLSDRFSAERPKGSFSTLEIQRTEQGDSAMYLCASNGQPNEKLFFGSGTQLSVL.

There are many counts of this clonotype. The chain employs TRBV4-1 and TRBJ2-1; perhaps TRBD1 as D (6 bases). Germline lookup yields CDR1 MGHRA and CDR2 YSYEKL. Trimming removed 0 bases at V and 0 bases at J, with 9 bases between. The CDR3 totals 16 residues. The CDR3 DNA reads as TGCGCCAGCAGCCAAGATAGGGACACCTCCTACAATGAGCAGTTCTTC. This sequence encodes CASSQDRDTSYNEQFF.

For this clonotype: A much larger clone lies one base from this, so it may be a read error. No conserved phenylalanine or tryptophan is present at the end of the CDR3, so a read error is the likely explanation. This sequence joins TRBV6-6 and TRBJ2-7, with D possibly matching TRBD2 (6 bases). Trimming shortened V by 2 bases and J by 0 bases, and 17 bases separated the two germline ends. The CDR3 runs to 17 residues. In germline, CDR1 is MNHNY, CDR2 SVGAGI (reference sequence). The CDR3 protein is CASSYPGVGSISYEQYL. The CDR3 coding sequence is TGTGCCAGCAGTTACCCGGGGGTGGGGAGTATCTCCTACGAGCAGTACCTC.

This clonotype was seen at least ten times. The rearrangement joins TRBV5-1 to TRBJ1-4; no definite D call. Looked up from germline, CDR1 is SGHRS and CDR2 is YFSETQ. The ends were cut back, 4 bases at V and 6 bases at J, with 13 bases in the middle. CDR3 length: 14 amino acids. The CDR3 sequence is CASSLEKSDEKLFF. DNA of the CDR3: TGCGCCAGCAGCCTAGAGAAGTCGGATGAAAAACTGTTTTTT.

There are many counts of this clonotype. This chain joins TRBV5-1 and TRBJ1-1; 8 bases fit TRBD1. The CDR3 has 16 amino acids. Germline CDR1 is SGHRS and CDR2 is YFSETQ. V shed 4 bases and J 1 base; nucleotides not matched to a gene: 9. The CDR3 loop is CASSPNQGAGNTEAFF. For the CDR3, the DNA is TGCGCCAGCAGCCCAAACCAGGGGGCGGGGAACACTGAAGCTTTCTTT. The full variable domain, rest sourced from reference TRBV5-1 and TRBJ1-1, is KAGVTQTPRYLIKTRGQQVTLSCSPISGHRSVSWYQQTPGQGLQFLFEYFSETQRNKGNFPGRFSGRQFSNSRSEMNVSTLELGDSALYLCASSPNQGAGNTEAFFGQGTRLTVV.

The table lists this clonotype with many counts. This chain joins TRBV7-8 and TRBJ2-2; D is undetermined. Germline V gives CDR1 SGHVS, CDR2 FQNEAQ. V was pared by 1 base and J by 2 bases, with 8 bases between. This CDR3 spans 15 amino acids. The CDR3 reads CASSLGRTNTGELFF. The CDR3 DNA follows: TGTGCCAGCAGCTTAGGACGGACCAACACCGGGGAGCTGTTTTTT.

This clonotype occurred a few times. A read error may explain this, as a much larger clone is one base away. The gene calls are TRBV7-8 and TRBJ2-3; D is ambiguous. The V gene lost 5 bases and the J gene lost 4 bases, with 7 bases spanning the gap. Germline CDR1 SGHVS, CDR2 FQNEAQ. The CDR3 totals 12 residues. In DNA form, the CDR3 reads TGTGCCAGCAGCCCCACCGCAGATACGCAGTATTTT. This gives the protein CASSPTADTQYF.

This clonotype has just one count. This rearrangement joins TRBV18 to TRBJ1-5; D is perhaps TRBD1 (5 bases). V lost 1 base, J lost 7 bases, and 11 bases lay in between. The CDR3 has 14 amino acids. Per germline, CDR1 KGHSH and CDR2 LQKENI. CDR3 sequence: CASSPRGFGQPQHF. The CDR3 region has the DNA TGTGCCAGCTCACCACGGGGGTTTGGCCAGCCCCAGCATTTT.

This clonotype was picked up many times. The chain couples TRBV24-1 to TRBJ2-2; the match to TRBD2 covers 9 bases. Losses at the gene ends were 4 bases for V and 6 bases for J; bases not matched to a gene: 8. The length of the CDR3 is 16 residues. Germline loops: CDR1 KGHDR, CDR2 SFDVKD. This chain's CDR3 is CATSDHGTSLSGELFF. The CDR3 nucleotides are TGTGCCACCAGTGACCACGGGACTAGCTTATCCGGGGAGCTGTTTTTT.

This clonotype was recorded at least ten times. This chain links TRBV3-1 with TRBJ1-2; D is ambiguous. The V end lost 0 bases, the J end lost 0 bases, and 5 bases lay between the germline ends. The germline V gene has CDR1 LGHDT and CDR2 YNNKEL (reference sequence). The CDR3 contains 14 residues. The CDR3 DNA sequence: TGTGCCAGCAGCCAAGATTCCACTAACTATGGCTACACCTTC. Amino acids: CASSQDSTNYGYTF.

With respect to this clonotype: The conserved closing phenylalanine or tryptophan is absent in this CDR3, likely reflecting a read error. The DNA is omitted, as the CDR3 cannot be located on it reliably, and the CDR3 follows TCRdb's listing. The V and J genes are TRBV9 and TRBJ2-1; no DNA check was done on the table's D call, TRBD2. Germline-derived CDR1 and CDR2 are SGDLS and YYNGEE. The CDR3 is 15 residues long, ends included. CDR3 amino acids: CASSARIGQYNEQVS.

Turning to this clonotype: At one of its ends the junction is not consistent with the germline gene, which may arise from a read error. The rearrangement joins TRBV2 to TRBJ1-2, with D possibly matching TRBD1 (5 bases). The length of the CDR3 is 13 residues. Per germline, CDR1 SNHLY and CDR2 FYNNEI. CDR3 in amino acids: CASSEVLRAAYTF. CDR3 bases: TGTGCCAGCAGCGAAGTTCTCAGGGCAGCATACACCTTC. The complete variable domain, with remaining parts taken from reference TRBV2 and TRBJ1-2, reads EPEVTQTPSHQVTQMGQEVILRCVPISNHLYFYWYRQILGQKVEFLVSFYNNEISEKSEIFDDQFSVERPDGSNFTLKIRSTKLEDSAMYFCASSEVLRAAYTFGSGTRLTVV.

This clonotype was seen many times. The chain carries TRBV20-1 and TRBJ1-3; TRBD1 matches at 7 bases. CDR1 and CDR2 (germline): DFQATT, SNEGSKA (reference sequence). This CDR3 comprises 14 residues. V lost 2 bases, J lost 4 bases, and 5 bases stayed unmatched. The CDR3 DNA sequence: TGCAGTGCTAGAATAGGGGGCGCAGGAAACACCATATATTTT. It is translated as CSARIGGAGNTIYF.

This clonotype occurred a few times. Possible read error: a much larger clone is one base away. The rearrangement joins TRBV5-1 to TRBJ2-4; 9 nucleotides agree with TRBD2. CDR1 and CDR2 from the germline V gene are SGHRS and YFSETQ. This CDR3 spans 16 amino acids. CDR3 protein: CASSLGGGVAKNILYF. The CDR3 DNA follows: TGCGCCAGCAGCTTGGGCGGGGGGGTAGCCAAAAACATTCTGTACTTC. Combining the CDR3 with reference TRBV5-1 and TRBJ2-4 gives the whole variable domain KAGVTQTPRYLIKTRGQQVTLSCSPISGHRSVSWYQQTPGQGLQFLFEYFSETQRNKGNFPGRFSGRQFSNSRSEMNVSTLELGDSALYLCASSLGGGVAKNILYFGAGTRLSVL.

There are a few counts of this clonotype. A much bigger clone sits one base away, suggesting this may be a read error. The CDR3 loop is CTVDSGYNGQFF. The DNA of the CDR3 is TGCACCGTGGATAGCGGCTACAATGGGCAGTTCTTC. V and J are TRBV29-1 and TRBJ2-1; TRBD2 might be the D (6 bases). The CDR3 runs 12 residues. Germline V gene data show CDR1 as SQVTM and CDR2 as ANQGSEA.

In this sample, this clonotype turned up a few times. J is TRBJ2-6 and V is TRBV20-1; a possible D gene is TRBD1 (6 bases). Between the trimmed V and J ends, which lost 0 bases and 2 bases, there was a span of 17 bases. The CDR3 consists of 18 residues. The V gene's germline CDR1 is DFQATT and CDR2 SNEGSKA (reference sequence). CDR3 amino acids: CSARDKPPGTTGANVLTF. The CDR3 DNA is TGCAGTGCTAGAGATAAACCTCCCGGGACAACTGGGGCCAACGTCCTGACTTTC.

Worth noting for this clonotype: Possible read error: a much larger clone is one base away. The gene calls are TRBV11-3 and TRBJ1-1; 7 positions agree with TRBD1. Germline CDR1 and CDR2: SGHNT and YENEEA. The CDR3 is 15 amino acids. The CDR3 spells CDSSLVQGVNTEAFF. The CDR3 nucleotides read TGTGACAGCAGCTTAGTCCAGGGGGTGAACACTGAAGCTTTCTTT.

Comments on this clonotype: Since no conserved phenylalanine or tryptophan closes the CDR3, a read error is the likely cause. This chain connects TRBV29-1 to TRBJ2-1, with TRBD2 as a possible D gene (6 bases). This CDR3 is built from 12 residues. CDR1 is SQVTM and CDR2 is ANQGSEA in the germline V gene. CDR3 amino acids: CTVDSGYNEQFI. Written as DNA, the CDR3 is TGCACCGTGGATAGCGGCTACAATGAGCAGTTCATT.

This clonotype occurred many times. Since no conserved phenylalanine or tryptophan closes the CDR3, a read error is the likely cause. The DNA is left out, because the CDR3 cannot be placed on it with certainty; the CDR3 is given as TCRdb lists it. The chain employs TRBV5-1 and TRBJ2-1. Per the germline V gene, CDR1 is SGHRS and CDR2 is YFSETQ. The CDR3 sequence runs 8 residues, both termini included. CDR3 amino acids: CASSLRSA.

This clonotype showed up many times. V is TRBV5-1 and J is TRBJ2-7; a possible D gene is TRBD1 (6 bases). Germline values: CDR1 SGHRS, CDR2 YFSETQ. V was pared by 0 bases and J by 7 bases, with 11 bases between. The CDR3 runs 13 residues. This CDR3 reads CASSLAWTEEQYF. Written as DNA, the CDR3 is TGCGCCAGCAGCTTGGCCTGGACAGAAGAGCAGTACTTC.